The 11 T cell receptor beta chains below were found in one sample sequenced in a study of blood T cell repertoires in COVID-19. Here immunoSEQ multiplex PCR was the method, and the copy in TCRdb shows in-frame clones only, minus some. Here the sample spans about 75,000 clones, approximately 90% being singletons. Sequencing was performed on peripheral blood. The receptors were gathered from a human donor in a cohort sampled during active COVID-19.

The rearrangement links TRBV2 to TRBJ2-3; 9 bases line up with TRBD2. The CDR3 spans 14 residues. V dropped 4 bases and J dropped 5; count of bases not matched to a gene: 4. CDR1 SNHLY and CDR2 FYNNEI come from the germline V gene. The CDR3 DNA is TGTGCCAGCAGTGTTGGTAGCGGGAGAGATACGCAGTATTTT. This codes for CASSVGSGRDTQYF.

The chain couples TRBV9 to TRBJ1-2, with 9 bases lining up with TRBD1. Germline V gives CDR1 SGDLS, CDR2 YYNGEE. J lost 8 bases, V lost 4 bases, and 12 bases had no gene match. The CDR3 sequence is 15 residues long. The CDR3 region is CASSTRATGGPGYTF. The CDR3 bases are TGTGCCAGCAGCACGCGAGCTACAGGGGGCCCAGGCTACACCTTC.

J is TRBJ1-3 and V is TRBV6-5; TRBD1 aligns across 7 bases. Germline lookup yields CDR1 MNHEY and CDR2 SVGAGI. CDR3 length: 13 residues. With 5 bases clipped from V and 6 bases from J, the junction kept 4 bases outside the gene matches. As DNA, the CDR3 is TGTGCCAGCAGTCCGGACAGGACAAACACCATATATTTT. Its translation: CASSPDRTNTIYF.

The gene calls are TRBV18 and TRBJ1-3, with 9 bases aligning to TRBD1. The germline CDR1 and CDR2 sequences are KGHSH and LQKENI. This CDR3 has 15 residues. Trimming at V came to 4 bases and at J to 5 bases, leaving 6 bases not matched to a gene. The CDR3, as DNA: TGTGCCAGCTCACTTCGACAGGGGGAGAGAAACACCATATATTTT. The encoded protein is CASSLRQGERNTIYF. Full variable domain (missing parts from reference TRBV18 and TRBJ1-3): NAGVMQNPRHLVRRRGQEARLRCSPMKGHSHVYWYRQLPEEGLKFMVYLQKENIIDESGMPKERFSAEFPKEGPSILRIQQVVRGDSAAYFCASSLRQGERNTIYFGEGSWLTVV.

Only a few counts were recorded for this clone. The V call is TRBV7-9, the J call TRBJ1-2; D is undetermined. In germline, CDR1 is SEHNR, CDR2 FQNEAQ (reference sequence). This CDR3 has 15 residues. Trimming cost V 5 bases and J 8 bases, with 21 bases left between them. CDR3 sequence (DNA): TGTGCCAGCAGCCCTAGTGCGTCGGGGTTAGGCGGCTACACCTTC. Encoded protein: CASSPSASGLGGYTF.

V usage is TRBV4-1 and J usage is TRBJ1-6, with 8 bases fitting TRBD1. V trimming: 0 bases; J trimming: 16 bases; junction bases outside the gene matches: 14. Germline values: CDR1 MGHRA, CDR2 YSYEKL. The CDR3 has 16 amino acids. The CDR3 region is CASSQDIGTGSHPLHF. The CDR3 coding sequence is TGCGCCAGCAGCCAAGATATCGGGACAGGATCCCACCCGCTCCACTTT.

The chain couples TRBV12-2 to TRBJ2-2; the table names TRBD1, a call not compared with the DNA. TRBV12-2 is reported as a pseudogene. This CDR3 is built from 19 residues. The CDR3, as DNA: TGTGCAAGTCCCCCTGAAGGAACCCCGGACAGGGTCGGTCTCGGGGAGCTGTTTTTT. This codes for CASPPEGTPDRVGLGELFF.

The CDR3 DNA sequence: TGTGCCAGCCAAACCGGGACAGGGTACTACGAGCAGTACTTC. Translated: CASQTGTGYYEQYF. The V and J genes are TRBV5-6 and TRBJ2-7; 9 bases match TRBD1. Trimming cost V 7 bases and J 3 bases; bases outside gene matches: 8. CDR3 length equals 14 residues. CDR1 SGHDT and CDR2 YYEEEE come from the germline V gene.

This sequence joins TRBV3-1 (or the pseudogene TRBV3-2) and TRBJ2-1; TRBD2 matches 9 bases. The CDR3 runs to 14 residues. CDR1 and CDR2 from the germline V gene are LGHDT and YNNKEL (reference sequence). The J segment lost 8 bases and the V segment lost 0 bases, leaving 2 bases of the junction unmatched. The CDR3, as DNA: TGTGCCAGCAGCCAAGAAGCGGGAGGCGATGAGCAGTTCTTC. Translating gives CASSQEAGGDEQFF.

The rearrangement links TRBV6-5 to TRBJ2-1; 9 nucleotides line up with TRBD2. CDR3 length: 13 amino acids. CDR1 is MNHEY, CDR2 SVGAGI, per germline. With V trimmed by 2 bases and J by 15 bases, 8 bases remained unmatched. In nucleotides, the CDR3 is TGTGCCAGCAGTTACAGGGCGGGGGGGCCTCGGTTCTTC. Translation gives CASSYRAGGPRFF.

The J gene is TRBJ1-1, the V gene TRBV25-1; D might be TRBD1 (6 bases). With 5 bases removed from V and 1 base from J, the gap between germline ends came to 8 bases. CDR1 is MGHDK and CDR2 is SYGVNS in the germline V gene. The CDR3 has 13 residues. CDR3 amino acids: CASSLTGNTEAFF. Written as DNA, the CDR3 is TGTGCCAGCAGTCTGACAGGGAACACTGAAGCTTTCTTT. The complete variable domain, with remaining parts taken from reference TRBV25-1 and TRBJ1-1, reads EADIYQTPRYLVIGTGKKITLECSQTMGHDKMYWYQQDPGMELHLIHYSYGVNSTEKGDLSSESTVSRIRTEHFPLTLESARPSHTSQYLCASSLTGNTEAFFGQGTRLTVV.